This passage covers 15 T cell receptor beta chains from one sample sequenced in a study of Ad26.COV2.S vaccination and SARS-CoV-2 variants. The repertoire was sequenced with immunoSEQ multiplex PCR; TCRdb's copy has only in-frame clones and lacks some. The sample has 410,000 or so clones, about 92% seen once. Indicated treatment: 15 to 20 received Ad26.COV2.S at low or high dose, single or two shots; several received placebo; per-sample allocation not given. Collection of the samples took place on day 63 after the first injection of vaccine or placebo. Sequenced material: peripheral blood, taken in a trial of Ad26.COV2.S vaccine versus placebo. Receptors were obtained from a person aged 18 to 59 who received the Ad26.COV2.S COVID-19 vaccine or a placebo.

The count of this clone is one. The chain uses TRBV30 and TRBJ2-7, with D unresolved. The CDR3 is 15 residues long. Germline V gene sequence: CDR1 GTSNPN, CDR2 SVGIG (reference sequence). Trimming cost V 1 base and J 2 bases, with 15 bases left between them. This CDR3 is CAWSDLDARAYEQYF. The CDR3 DNA follows: TGTGCCTGGAGTGATTTGGACGCTAGAGCCTACGAGCAGTACTTC.

The chain combines TRBV28 with TRBJ2-1; 9 nucleotides match TRBD2. V gave up 2 bases and J gave up 4 bases; unmatched junction bases: 6. Germline-derived CDR1 and CDR2 are MDHEN and SYDVKM. CDR3 size: 16 residues. The CDR3 loop is CASSLLTSGLYNEQFF. The CDR3 DNA follows: TGTGCCAGCAGTTTACTGACTAGCGGACTATACAATGAGCAGTTCTTC.

The chain employs TRBV10-3 and TRBJ2-3, with D tentatively TRBD2 (6 bases). Deletions cut 1 base from V and 0 bases from J, with 11 bases between. CDR1 is ENHRY, CDR2 SYGVKD, per germline. The CDR3 has 16 residues. This CDR3 is CAISEFGGGSTDTQYF. Written as DNA, the CDR3 is TGTGCCATCAGTGAGTTCGGGGGAGGAAGCACAGATACGCAGTATTTT.

The gene calls are TRBV4-3 and TRBJ1-1; D gene uncertain. Germline lookup yields CDR1 LGHNA and CDR2 YSLEER. This CDR3 has 14 amino acids. Trimming pared 0 bases from V and 8 bases from J, leaving 13 bases between. The CDR3, as DNA: TGCGCCAGCAGCCAAGAAAGTTATACAGCAGAAGCTTTCTTT. It is translated as CASSQESYTAEAFF.

V usage is TRBV5-6 and J usage is TRBJ1-2, with TRBD1 as a possible D gene (6 bases). Germline-derived CDR1 and CDR2 are SGHDT and YYEEEE. The CDR3 is made up of 14 amino acids. Trimming took 6 bases from V and 4 from J, leaving 16 bases between them. The CDR3 loop is CASNLLDRSYGYTF. The CDR3 DNA is TGTGCCAGCAACCTCCTGGACAGATCCTATGGCTACACCTTC.

V is TRBV3-1 (or the pseudogene TRBV3-2) and J is TRBJ2-7, with D unresolved. From germline, CDR1 is LGHDT and CDR2 YNNKEL (reference sequence). This CDR3 has 14 residues. V was shortened by 1 base and J by 4 bases, with 11 bases between the two germline ends. The CDR3 loop is CASSQVGRLYEQYF. The DNA of the CDR3 is TGTGCCAGCAGCCAAGTGGGAAGACTTTACGAGCAGTACTTC.

This clone was detected once. V gene TRBV27 combines with J gene TRBJ2-1; TRBD1 or TRBD2 may be the D gene (5 bases each). Germline V gene data show CDR1 as MNHEY and CDR2 as SMNVEV (reference sequence). This CDR3 contains 16 residues. Trimming pared 5 bases from V and 2 bases from J, leaving 16 bases between. The CDR3 sequence is CASSKNGGRPYNEQFF. The CDR3 bases are TGTGCCAGCAGTAAAAATGGGGGACGACCCTACAATGAGCAGTTCTTC.

This chain connects TRBV6-6 to TRBJ1-1, with a tentative D call TRBD1 (6 bases). The CDR3 has 14 residues. The V gene's germline CDR1 is MNHNY and CDR2 SVGAGI (reference sequence). With 5 bases removed from V and 5 bases from J, the gap between germline ends came to 15 bases. CDR3 amino acids: CASSDTGRGTEAFF. DNA of the CDR3: TGTGCCAGCAGTGACACAGGGAGGGGGACTGAAGCTTTCTTT.

The V gene is TRBV19, the J gene TRBJ1-3; D not certain. The germline V and J ends were trimmed by 7 bases and 3 bases, with 13 bases remaining between them. Per germline, CDR1 LNHDA and CDR2 SQIVND (reference sequence). The CDR3 loop spans 14 amino acids. The CDR3 here is CASKPRELGNTIYF. CDR3 bases: TGTGCCAGTAAGCCGAGGGAACTTGGAAACACCATATATTTT.

The gene calls are TRBV20-1 and TRBJ2-5; tentatively, D is TRBD2 (5 bases). CDR3 length: 11 residues. Trimming removed 6 bases at V and 1 base at J, with 6 bases between. Germline V lookup: CDR1 DFQATT, CDR2 SNEGSKA (reference sequence). CDR3 residues: CSAGLQETQYF. The CDR3 DNA sequence: TGCAGTGCCGGACTCCAAGAGACCCAGTACTTC.

Only one count was recorded for this clone. The rearrangement links TRBV6-6 to TRBJ1-1; D remains unclear. The CDR3 runs to 13 residues. The V gene lost 4 bases and the J gene lost 2 bases, with 8 bases spanning the gap. Germline CDR1 MNHNY, CDR2 SVGAGI (reference sequence). In DNA form, the CDR3 reads TGTGCCAGCAGTTGGACCGGTAACACTGAAGCTTTCTTT. Translating gives CASSWTGNTEAFF.

The chain is built from TRBV28 and TRBJ1-5; D is unresolved. Germline-derived CDR1 and CDR2 are MDHEN and SYDVKM. V lost 5 bases and J lost 7, with 30 bases in between. The CDR3 extends over 19 amino acids. DNA for the CDR3: TGTGCCAGCAGTATTACCCTTAAGGGTGGCAGTCCCGATGGGCAGCCCCAGCATTTT. It translates to CASSITLKGGSPDGQPQHF.

In regard to this clone: Mismatch with germline at one junction end may stem from a read error. The sample has other DNA sequences that encode this CDR3 too. V is TRBV5-5 and J is TRBJ2-1; 9 bases fit TRBD2. Germline CDR1 reads SGHKS; CDR2 reads YYEKEE (reference sequence). The CDR3 totals 16 residues. The CDR3 nucleotides are TGCGCCAGCAGCTTTTCGTGGCGGGGGGGTTACAATGAGCAGTTCTTC. It specifies CASSFSWRGGYNEQFF.

The chain uses TRBV6-2 or TRBV6-3 and TRBJ1-1; no firm D call. V lost 2 bases and J 6 bases, leaving 10 bases between the germline ends. CDR1 MNHEY and CDR2 SVGEGT come from the germline V gene. The CDR3 is 13 residues long. Here the CDR3 reads CASSYTSHAEAFF. CDR3 sequence (DNA): TGTGCCAGCAGTTACACAAGCCACGCTGAAGCTTTCTTT.

The chain uses TRBV27 and TRBJ1-1, with TRBD1 as a possible D gene (5 bases). This CDR3 has 14 residues. Deletions cut 4 bases from V and 4 bases from J, with 13 bases between. Germline CDR1 is MNHEY and CDR2 is SMNVEV (reference sequence). CDR3 loop: CASSYRTRGTEAFF. DNA of the CDR3: TGTGCCAGCAGTTACAGGACGAGGGGCACTGAAGCTTTCTTT.